This T cell receptor beta chain comes out of a study of T cells in Graves' hyperthyroidism and ophthalmopathy. This clonotype has a handful of counts. Its antigen is unidentified. Study-wide findings and caveats: Stable hyperthyroidism was separated from ophthalmopathy by a model based on 13 V-J features. Blood samples included most of the expanded thyroid clonotypes exceeding 0.001.

The investigators amplified TCR beta CDR3 regions from RNA transcripts. First-round RT-PCR of the TCR CDR3 relied on the HTBI primer set. Using its own MiXCR run on the multiplex PCR reads, TCRdb lists one record per CDR3 protein. The profile shows 600,000 to 650,000 distinct CDR3 sequences, 15% to 20% of them singletons. Newly diagnosed hyperthyroidism patients aged 18 to 65 years had disease lasting under 2 months. Sequences were obtained from blood. This clonotype was obtained from a woman in her 30s with Graves' hyperthyroidism.

The CDR3 loop reads CATSEPSLAGVRGNEQFF. The CDR3 nucleotides are TGTGCCACCAGTGAGCCGTCACTAGCGGGAGTTCGGGGAAATGAGCAGTTCTTC. The V gene is TRBV24-1, the J gene TRBJ2-1, with 11 bases matching TRBD2. Unmatched junction bases numbered 14, after V lost 4 bases and J lost 7 bases. Germline values: CDR1 KGHDR, CDR2 SFDVKD. The CDR3 sequence is 18 residues long.